The 11 T cell receptor beta chains listed next were all sequenced from one sample in a study of shared clonotypes between healthy human individuals. Sequenced by immunoSEQ multiplex PCR; TCRdb stores in-frame clones only, minus some. In the table there are roughly 2.6 million clones, around nine tenths of which are singletons. The sequenced material came from naive CD4+ T cells sorted from blood. Indicated subset: CD45RA+ positively selected. The receptors here all came from a man aged 18 to 29 in good health.

The V and J genes are TRBV9 and TRBJ1-1, with 7 bases that match TRBD1. This CDR3 comprises 14 residues. Germline assignment: CDR1 SGDLS and CDR2 YYNGEE. V shed 4 bases and J 3 bases; nucleotides not matched to a gene: 6. CDR3 sequence reads: CASSPLGQHTEAFF. The DNA for the CDR3 is TGTGCCAGCAGCCCTTTGGGACAGCACACTGAAGCTTTCTTT.

V and J are TRBV28 and TRBJ2-4, with D perhaps assigned TRBD1 or TRBD2 (6 bases each). The CDR3 covers 17 residues. Trimming pared 4 bases from V and 0 bases from J, leaving 16 bases between. Germline CDR1 MDHEN, CDR2 SYDVKM. The CDR3, as DNA: TGTGCCAGCAGTTCGATAGGGGGGAGCCTAGCCAAAAACATTCAGTACTTC. This translates into CASSSIGGSLAKNIQYF.

The rearrangement uses TRBV7-9 and TRBJ2-3, with 10 bases aligning to TRBD2. The V and J ends lost 7 bases and 3 bases, in that order; junction bases with no gene match: 13. Germline V gives CDR1 SEHNR, CDR2 FQNEAQ (reference sequence). The CDR3 extends over 17 amino acids. This chain's CDR3 is CASNPFSSGGATDTQYF. The CDR3 DNA follows: TGTGCCAGCAACCCTTTCTCAAGCGGGGGGGCAACAGATACGCAGTATTTT.

V and J are TRBV5-1 and TRBJ2-5; D may correspond to TRBD1 or TRBD2 (6 bases each). Germline V lookup: CDR1 SGHRS, CDR2 YFSETQ. CDR3 length equals 14 residues. Trimming removed 5 bases at V and 0 bases at J, with 11 bases between. CDR3 coding DNA: TGCGCCAGCAGTAAGGGGGACTACCAAGAGACCCAGTACTTC. Residues: CASSKGDYQETQYF. Full variable domain (outside the CDR3, taken from reference TRBV5-1 and TRBJ2-5): KAGVTQTPRYLIKTRGQQVTLSCSPISGHRSVSWYQQTPGQGLQFLFEYFSETQRNKGNFPGRFSGRQFSNSRSEMNVSTLELGDSALYLCASSKGDYQETQYFGPGTRLLVL.

The gene calls are TRBV2 and TRBJ2-3; D gene unclear. This CDR3 is 13 amino acids long. Germline assignment: CDR1 SNHLY and CDR2 FYNNEI. V was shortened by 2 bases and J by 2 bases, with 5 bases between the two germline ends. CDR3 nucleotide sequence: TGTGCCAGCAGTGAACAGATCACAGATACGCAGTATTTT. This sequence encodes CASSEQITDTQYF.

The chain uses TRBV5-4 and TRBJ2-5; TRBD1 matches 7 bases. Per germline, CDR1 SGHNT and CDR2 YYREEE (reference sequence). J was trimmed by 2 bases and V by 5 bases; bases with no gene match: 9. The CDR3 length is 15 residues. In nucleotides, the CDR3 is TGTGCCAGCAGGAGAGGGACAGAGATACAAGAGACCCAGTACTTC. It is translated as CASRRGTEIQETQYF.

This CDR3 reads CASSFNVLAGTYTQYF. The CDR3 DNA is TGTGCCAGCAGCTTTAACGTACTAGCGGGAACCTATACGCAGTATTTT. The genes are TRBV7-2 and TRBJ2-3, with 10 bases aligning to TRBD2. J was trimmed by 7 bases and V by 3 bases; bases with no gene match: 10. CDR3 length: 16 amino acids. Germline V CDR1 and CDR2: SGHTA, FQGNSA.

In this sample, this clone turned up once. This chain joins TRBV27 and TRBJ2-7; possible D gene TRBD1, 5 bases. In germline, CDR1 is MNHEY, CDR2 SMNVEV (reference sequence). There are 12 residues in the CDR3. The V and J ends lost 10 bases and 2 bases respectively, with 12 bases between them. The CDR3 nucleotides are TGTGCCAACACTCTGGGGCCCTACGAGCAGTACTTC. Translated: CANTLGPYEQYF.

V is TRBV9 and J is TRBJ2-3; D gene unclear. The CDR3 runs 16 residues. With 4 bases removed from V and 0 bases from J, the gap between germline ends came to 15 bases. CDR1 is SGDLS, CDR2 YYNGEE, per germline. Here the CDR3 reads CASSIRGGSSTDTQYF. CDR3 sequence (DNA): TGTGCCAGCAGCATCAGAGGCGGCTCTAGCACAGATACGCAGTATTTT.

The CDR3 coding sequence is TGTGCCAGCTCACCCGCCGTGGGAGAGACCCAGTACTTC. Translated, it gives CASSPAVGETQYF. The V call is TRBV18, the J call TRBJ2-5; no definite D call. The V end lost 3 bases, the J end lost 4 bases, and 9 bases lay between the germline ends. CDR1 and CDR2 from the germline V gene are KGHSH and LQKENI. There are 13 residues in the CDR3. The full variable domain, rest sourced from reference TRBV18 and TRBJ2-5, is NAGVMQNPRHLVRRRGQEARLRCSPMKGHSHVYWYRQLPEEGLKFMVYLQKENIIDESGMPKERFSAEFPKEGPSILRIQQVVRGDSAAYFCASSPAVGETQYFGPGTRLLVL.

V and J are TRBV5-1 and TRBJ2-3, with no clear D. The V and J ends lost 2 bases and 0 bases respectively, with 10 bases between them. Germline CDR1 SGHRS, CDR2 YFSETQ. This CDR3 is built from 15 residues. This CDR3 is CASSLPPASTDTQYF. CDR3 DNA sequence: TGCGCCAGCAGCTTACCCCCGGCGAGCACAGATACGCAGTATTTT.